The entry below gives a single T cell receptor beta chain sequence along with its context. Its antigen remains unidentified. The record originates from a study of T cells after yellow fever vaccination. About the research overall: Fractions of limited cellularity were prepared by means of SMART-Seq v4 Ultra Low Input. Whole-study findings and limits: Primary-vaccination clones mostly resurfaced post-booster (more than 95% CD4, 85% to 90% CD8). Within FACS-sorted repertoires, abundant clonotypes contaminating from the bulk population could be present.

Production of TCR cDNA was by 5'RACE template switching, which also added a universal primer site and UMIs. MiXCR, run by TCRdb on the 5' RACE reads, gives a single entry per CDR3 protein. Among 600,000 to 750,000 distinct CDR3 sequences listed, about 12% were seen once. This CDR3 comprises 16 residues. The germline V gene has CDR1 SGHRS and CDR2 YFSETQ. The V segment lost 0 bases and the J segment 0 bases; nucleotides outside the gene matches: 2. This chain connects TRBV5-1 to TRBJ2-1; TRBD1 matches 8 bases. Sequenced material: PBMCs, taken on the day of the yellow fever booster vaccination. The TCR sequence derives from a man in his thirties or forties who received the YFV17D yellow fever vaccine. CDR3 sequence: CASSLGQGSSYNEQFF. The CDR3 coding sequence is TGCGCCAGCAGCTTGGGACAGGGGAGCTCCTACAATGAGCAGTTCTTC. The full variable domain, completed using reference TRBV5-1 and TRBJ2-1, is KAGVTQTPRYLIKTRGQQVTLSCSPISGHRSVSWYQQTPGQGLQFLFEYFSETQRNKGNFPGRFSGRQFSNSRSEMNVSTLELGDSALYLCASSLGQGSSYNEQFFGPGTRLTVL.